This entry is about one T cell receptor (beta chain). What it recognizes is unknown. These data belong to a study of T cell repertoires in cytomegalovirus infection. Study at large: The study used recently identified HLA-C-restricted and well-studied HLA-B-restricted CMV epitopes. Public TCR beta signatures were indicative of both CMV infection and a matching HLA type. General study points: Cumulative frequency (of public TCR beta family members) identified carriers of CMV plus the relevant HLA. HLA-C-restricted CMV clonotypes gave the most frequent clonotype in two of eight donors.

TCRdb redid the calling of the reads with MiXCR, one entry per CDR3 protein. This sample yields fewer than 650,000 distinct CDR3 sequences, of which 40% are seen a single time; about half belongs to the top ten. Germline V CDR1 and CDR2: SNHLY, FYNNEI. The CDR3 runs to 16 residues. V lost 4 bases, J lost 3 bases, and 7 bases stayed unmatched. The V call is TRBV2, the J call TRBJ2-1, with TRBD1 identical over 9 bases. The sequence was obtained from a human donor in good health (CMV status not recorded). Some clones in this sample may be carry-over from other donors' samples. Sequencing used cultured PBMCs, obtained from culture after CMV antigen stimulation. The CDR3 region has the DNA TGTGCCAGCAGTGGGGAATGGGGACAGGGCTACAATGAGCAGTTCTTC. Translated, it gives CASSGEWGQGYNEQFF.